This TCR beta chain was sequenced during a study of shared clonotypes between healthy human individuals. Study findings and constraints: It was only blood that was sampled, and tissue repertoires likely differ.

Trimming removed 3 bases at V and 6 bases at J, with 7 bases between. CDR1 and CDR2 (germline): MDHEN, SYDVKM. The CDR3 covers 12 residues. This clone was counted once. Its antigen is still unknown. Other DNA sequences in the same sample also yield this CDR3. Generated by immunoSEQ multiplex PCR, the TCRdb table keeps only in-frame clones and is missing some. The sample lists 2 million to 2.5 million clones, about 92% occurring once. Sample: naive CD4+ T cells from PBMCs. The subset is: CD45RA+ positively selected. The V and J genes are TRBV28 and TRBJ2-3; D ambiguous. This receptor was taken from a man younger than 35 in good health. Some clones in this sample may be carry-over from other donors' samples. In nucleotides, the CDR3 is TGTGCCAGCAGTTTGCTGGGGGATACGCAGTATTTT. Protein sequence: CASSLLGDTQYF. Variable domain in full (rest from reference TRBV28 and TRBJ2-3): DVKVTQSSRYLVKRTGEKVFLECVQDMDHENMFWYRQDPGLGLRLIYFSYDVKMKEKGDIPEGYSVSREKKERFSLILESASTNQTSMYLCASSLLGDTQYFGPGTRLTVL.